This T cell receptor (beta chain) was retrieved from a study of Graves' ophthalmopathy and Graves' hyperthyroidism. Study as a whole: Blood was drawn at initial diagnosis, before any treatment. General study findings and limits: Most expanded clonotypes from thyroid (those above 0.001 frequency) were also found in blood.

Amplification of TCR beta CDR3 regions used RNA transcripts. In the first round, RT-PCR was carried out with HTBI primers, and a multiplex PCR formed the second round. TCRdb ran MiXCR on the multiplex PCR reads and lists one entry per CDR3 protein. The data contain 240,000 or so distinct CDR3 sequences, roughly 50% of them singletons. Fresh peripheral blood (10 ml) yielded the PBMCs. This clonotype was counted a single time. Its antigen remains unknown. V lost 5 bases, J lost 5 bases, and 9 bases lay in between. This CDR3 region has 12 residues. The germline CDR1 and CDR2 sequences are SEHNR and FQNEAQ (reference sequence).

The clonotype originates from an adult man with Graves' ophthalmopathy. Sequencing was performed on peripheral blood. The chain links TRBV7-9 to TRBJ2-5, with D possibly TRBD1 on 5 matching bases. CDR3 sequence reads: CASSPYRETQYF. The DNA of the CDR3 is TGTGCCAGCAGCCCCTACAGGGAGACCCAGTACTTC. The whole variable domain, filled in from reference TRBV7-9 and TRBJ2-5, reads DTGVSQNPRHKITKRGQNVTFRCDPISEHNRLYWYRQTLGQGPEFLTYFQNEAQLEKSRLLSDRFSAERPKGSFSTLEIQRTEQGDSAMYLCASSPYRETQYFGPGTRLLVL.